This TCR beta chain was observed in a study of T cell changes during pregnancy in multiple sclerosis (dated by TCRdb to the late 2010s). As for the study more broadly: The study looked at changes in the T cell repertoire across pregnancy in women with multiple sclerosis.

The V end loses 5 bases and the J end loses 8 bases, and a stretch of 18 bases separates them. Per the germline V gene (reference sequence), SEHNR is the CDR1 and FQNEAQ is the CDR2. The CDR3 contains 14 residues, cysteine and phenylalanine counted. CDR3 DNA is the only sequence kept; it has 42 bases, read in frame from the first base. Notes on this clone: Its antigen remains unidentified. Qualities for individual bases were not recorded, and no much larger clone is one base off.

Library preparation used the immunoSEQ multiplex PCR assay. Sourced from immuneACCESS, this table was stored by TCRdb with only in-frame sequences that have V and J called. A share of the clones is absent; for the studies checked, an unresolved V gene accounts for under half, and the remainder has no known explanation. The sample table contains under 95,000 clones; only one count was recorded for about 93% of them. The top ten clones comprise about 0.99% of the sample. Sample: peripheral blood, taken in the second trimester of pregnancy. The clonotype comes from a female donor in good health, enrolled as a control in a pregnancy study. The chain is made from TRBV7-9 and TRBJ1-2; the D gene is possibly TRBD1, with 6 bases matching. The CDR3 sequence is CASSPQQGPRGYTF. The DNA sequence reads TGTGCCAGCAGCCCTCAACAGGGCCCTAGAGGCTACACCTTC.